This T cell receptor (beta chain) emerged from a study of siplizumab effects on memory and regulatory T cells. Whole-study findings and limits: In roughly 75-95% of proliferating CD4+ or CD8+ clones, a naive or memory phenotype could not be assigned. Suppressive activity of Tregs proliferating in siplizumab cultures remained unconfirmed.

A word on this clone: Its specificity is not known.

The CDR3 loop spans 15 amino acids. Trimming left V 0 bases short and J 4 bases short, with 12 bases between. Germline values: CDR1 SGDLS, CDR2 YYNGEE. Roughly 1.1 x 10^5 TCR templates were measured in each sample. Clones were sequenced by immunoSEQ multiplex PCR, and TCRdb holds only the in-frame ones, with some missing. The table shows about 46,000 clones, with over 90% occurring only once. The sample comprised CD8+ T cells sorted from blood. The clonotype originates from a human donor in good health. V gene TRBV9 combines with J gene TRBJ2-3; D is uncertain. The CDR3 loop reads CASSVDGSNADTQYF. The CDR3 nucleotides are TGTGCCAGCAGCGTAGATGGTAGTAACGCAGATACGCAGTATTTT.